Listed below are T cell receptor beta chains from one sample, sequenced in a study of cytomegalovirus exposure and HLA in healthy donors. Assay used: immunoSEQ multiplex PCR; TCRdb lists only in-frame clones, some missing. The repertoire holds a few hundred thousand clones, with about 80% as singletons. The sample taken for sequencing was PBMCs. These receptors originate from a girl aged 2 to 9 in good health and CMV-seronegative. Both conserved end residues are part of each CDR3.

v_call	j_call	cdr3_aa
TRBV28	TRBJ1-2	CASSSPHQGDGVSYTF
TRBV10-2	TRBJ1-2	CASRYSARDSPNYGYTF
TRBV5-1	TRBJ2-7	CASSRGQGSDEQYF
TRBV28	TRBJ2-5	CASNPWGRQETQYF
TRBV28	TRBJ2-1	CATIDRERVTLYNEQFF
TRBV25-1	TRBJ2-3	CASSEPVLAGSTDTQYF
TRBV28	TRBJ2-1	CASAQEGVNEQFF
TRBV30	TRBJ1-6	CAWISSSYNSPLHF
TRBV6-5	TRBJ1-2	CASSYSSAAPNYGYTF
TRBV6-1	TRBJ2-3	CATQGGLAGDTQYF
TRBV2	TRBJ1-1	CASRGGFAFF
TRBV9	TRBJ1-2	CASSVDADYGYTF
TRBV4-2	TRBJ2-7	CASSQDPAGFPYEQYF
TRBV30	TRBJ1-2	CAWMRDRSYTF
TRBV28	TRBJ2-6	CASSCTGCSGANVLTF
TRBV5-1	TRBJ2-1	CASSLGLAAKYNEQFF
TRBV28	TRBJ1-6	CASSLFQGSWGPLHF
TRBV7-2	TRBJ2-1	CASSLGGGAFYEQFF
TRBV9	TRBJ2-1	CASSVAGHSSYNEQFF
TRBV5-4	TRBJ2-6	CASSQITSGAGANVLTF
TRBV30	TRBJ1-1	CAWSVQGRWNTEAFF
TRBV6-5	TRBJ1-5	CASSYSMRASEPQHF
TRBV11-2	TRBJ1-2	CASSPEYTRQGYDGYTF
TRBV19	TRBJ2-1	CASSGLAGNNEQFF
TRBV4-1	TRBJ2-7	CASSQEEGSTDEQYF
TRBV6-7	TRBJ1-5	CASSTGDREGSWQPQHF
TRBV9	.	CASSPNPSGGAYEQYF
TRBV5-4	TRBJ2-3	CASSPPSRLSTDTQYF
TRBV21-1	TRBJ2-1	CASSKETWPRQGGCNEQFF
TRBV4-1	TRBJ2-1	CASSQISGAYNEQFF
TRBV14	TRBJ1-6	CASSQERVSPLHF
TRBV6-6	TRBJ2-7	CASSYLAEGYEQYF
TRBV28	TRBJ1-3	CASSHNRVHTIYF
TRBV21-1	TRBJ2-5	CASSTVLGYETQYF
TRBV4-2	TRBJ2-3	CASSQQYTDTQYF
TRBV7-9	TRBJ2-7	CASSLPVTGDEQYF
TRBV2	TRBJ2-5	CASSSGTQYF
TRBV12-5	TRBJ2-3	CASGTGVGTDTQYF
TRBV27	TRBJ1-4	CASSWDRVNEKLFF
TRBV7-9	TRBJ2-2	CSSSLAPSGELFF
TRBV9	TRBJ2-3	CASSGTSGRARTDTQYF